The 17 T cell receptor beta chains below come from one sample, sequenced in a study of blood T cells in healthy people across ages. A sample-barcoded 5' primer and a J-beta primer mix were used in a second PCR of roughly 7 to 11 cycles. TCRdb re-called the 5' RACE reads with MiXCR, one entry per CDR3 protein. The repertoire holds about 650,000 distinct CDR3 sequences, roughly 32% seen once, with approximately 15% in the top ten. The sample consisted of blood. These receptor sequences come from a woman over 75 in good health.

The V call is TRBV4-2, the J call TRBJ1-6, with D possibly matching TRBD1 (5 bases). The CDR3 totals 16 residues. Between the trimmed V and J ends, which lost 0 bases and 5 bases, there was a span of 11 bases. The germline CDR1 and CDR2 sequences are LGHNA and YNFKEQ. CDR3 region: CASSQDWTGHNSPLHF. The DNA of the CDR3 is TGTGCCAGCAGCCAAGATTGGACGGGGCATAATTCACCCCTCCACTTT.

As for this clonotype: A junction end diverges from the germline sequence, so it may reflect a read error. V and J are TRBV11-2 and TRBJ1-5, with D possibly matching TRBD1 (5 bases). The length of the CDR3 is 13 residues. From germline, CDR1 is SGHAT and CDR2 FQNNGV. CDR3 sequence (DNA): TGTGCCGGCAGCCTAGGGGTCGATCAGCCCCAGCATTTT. It codes for CAGSLGVDQPQHF.

This clonotype was seen a handful of times. The chain carries TRBV19 and TRBJ2-7; no reliable D call. This CDR3 contains 13 residues. CDR1 is LNHDA and CDR2 is SQIVND in the germline V gene (reference sequence). The V and J ends lost 4 bases and 2 bases respectively, with 9 bases between them. CDR3 residues: CASSTDGAYEQYF. The DNA of the CDR3 is TGTGCCAGTAGTACGGACGGTGCCTACGAGCAGTACTTC.

On this clonotype itself: A read error is possible here, since a much larger clone lies one base away. The chain joins TRBV25-1 to TRBJ1-5; D not certain. From germline, CDR1 is MGHDK and CDR2 SYGVNS. The CDR3 length is 15 residues. CDR3 DNA: TGTGCCGGCAGTGAGCGGTCCGCCGCCGAGCAGCCCCAGCATTTT. Protein sequence: CAGSERSAAEQPQHF. Full variable domain (rest looked up from reference TRBV25-1 and TRBJ1-5): EADIYQTPRYLVIGTGKKITLECSQTMGHDKMYWYQQDPGMELHLIHYSYGVNSTEKGDLSSESTVSRIRTEHFPLTLESARPSHTSQYLCAGSERSAAEQPQHFGDGTRLSIL.

As for this clonotype: A read error is possible here, since a much larger clone lies one base away. The J gene is TRBJ2-1, the V gene TRBV20-1, with TRBD2 matching 14 bases. The better agreement between TRBJ2-7 and the DNA end casts doubt on the J call. The CDR3 spans 14 residues. Germline V gene data show CDR1 as DFQATT and CDR2 as SNEGSKA (reference sequence). CDR3 nucleotides: TGCAGTGCTGCGGGGACTAGCGGGGGTAATGAGCAGTACTTC. This translates into CSAAGTSGGNEQYF.

This clonotype was recorded once. Since a much larger clone is just one base distant, this may be a read error. The rearrangement joins TRBV7-3 to TRBJ2-1; tentatively, D is TRBD1 or TRBD2 (5 bases each). There are 13 residues in the CDR3. The germline V and J ends were trimmed by 3 bases and 11 bases, with 14 bases remaining between them. Germline V gene lookup returns CDR1 SGHTA and CDR2 FQGTGA. Here the CDR3 reads CASSFRDDIQQFF. CDR3 sequence (DNA): TGTGCCAGCAGCTTCCGGGACGACATTCAGCAGTTCTTC.

This clonotype has ten or more counts. CDR3 in amino acids: CASSVVSGGYQETQYF. The CDR3 DNA sequence: TGTGCCAGCAGTGTAGTTAGCGGGGGGTACCAAGAGACCCAGTACTTC. This chain connects TRBV6-1 to TRBJ2-5; 10 bases line up with TRBD2. CDR3 length equals 16 residues. CDR1 MNHNS and CDR2 SASEGT come from the germline V gene. The trim removed 4 bases at V and 0 bases at J, leaving 5 bases unmatched.

This clonotype was counted once. The rearrangement joins TRBV7-2 to TRBJ2-7; 8 bases agree with TRBD2. This CDR3 has 15 residues. Germline assignment: CDR1 SGHTA and CDR2 FQGNSA. The ends lost 5 bases at V and 7 bases at J; junction bases unmatched: 13. DNA of the CDR3: TGTGCCAGCAGCCTTCATTACGGGGGGGCAGGGGAGCAGTACTTC. Amino acid sequence: CASSLHYGGAGEQYF.

This clonotype was counted many times. The CDR3 loop is CAIRGGQRVDTQYF. In DNA form, the CDR3 reads TGTGCCATCAGGGGGGGACAGAGGGTAGATACGCAGTATTTT. The chain is built from TRBV10-3 and TRBJ2-3; a possible D gene is TRBD1 (7 bases). Trimming removed 6 bases from V and 5 bases from J, with 15 bases in between. Germline V CDR1 and CDR2: ENHRY, SYGVKD. CDR3 size: 14 residues.

This clonotype has a count of ten or more. V usage is TRBV12-3 or TRBV12-4 and J usage is TRBJ1-6; 10 bases map to TRBD1. The CDR3 runs 17 residues. The V gene end was trimmed by 4 bases and the J gene end by 7 bases; junction bases not matched to a gene: 10. The CDR3 nucleotides are TGTGCCAGCAGTTCCGGGACAGGGGCCTTTGGGAATTCACCCCTCCACTTT. Protein: CASSSGTGAFGNSPLHF.

Ten or more counts support this clonotype. This chain connects TRBV6-2 or TRBV6-3 to TRBJ1-5; tentatively, D is TRBD1 (6 bases). Germline values: CDR1 MNHEY, CDR2 SVGEGT. The V and J ends lost 7 bases and 4 bases respectively, with 8 bases between them. The CDR3 extends over 12 amino acids. CDR3 DNA: TGTGCCAGCACCCAGGGGAATCAGCCCCAGCATTTT. This sequence encodes CASTQGNQPQHF.

This clonotype appeared many times. This chain uses TRBV20-1 with TRBJ1-4; D uncertain. Germline CDR1 is DFQATT and CDR2 is SNEGSKA (reference sequence). The CDR3 sequence is 13 residues long. V was pared by 6 bases and J by 7 bases, with 15 bases between. CDR3 sequence: CSAPGRRGEKLFF. In DNA, the CDR3 is TGCAGTGCCCCTGGCAGGCGAGGTGAAAAACTGTTTTTT.

The table lists this clonotype with many counts. This sequence joins TRBV10-3 and TRBJ2-5; D is possibly TRBD1 (5 bases). The length of the CDR3 is 12 residues. V was clipped by 10 bases and J by 1 base, with 10 bases between them. Germline values: CDR1 ENHRY, CDR2 SYGVKD. This chain's CDR3 is CATQGFQETQYF. The CDR3 coding sequence is TGTGCCACCCAGGGTTTCCAAGAGACCCAGTACTTC.

The chain employs TRBV7-8 and TRBJ1-2; D not resolved. CDR1 and CDR2 (germline): SGHVS, FQNEAQ. Trimming took off 5 bases at V and 2 bases at J, with 15 bases between the two ends. The CDR3 has 15 amino acids. The CDR3 DNA reads TGTGCCAGCAGCCCTGAACGGGGTGCAAACTATGGCTACACCTTC. It is translated as CASSPERGANYGYTF.

This clonotype was seen a handful of times. A much larger clone differs from this one at a single base, so this may be a read error. The chain uses TRBV9 and TRBJ2-1, with 9 bases lining up with TRBD2. V shed 0 bases and J 4 bases; nucleotides not matched to a gene: 5. The germline gives CDR1 SGDLS, CDR2 YYNGEE. This CDR3 region has 16 residues. CDR3 loop: CASSVARRGGYNEQFF. CDR3 DNA: TGTGCCAGCAGCGTAGCGAGGCGGGGGGGTTACAATGAGCAGTTCTTC.

There are a few counts of this clonotype. It may be a read error: a sequence one base away is much more abundant. The chain has TRBV4-1 and TRBJ2-5; 7 nucleotides line up with TRBD2. V gave up 2 bases and J gave up 11 bases; unmatched junction bases: 20. Germline CDR1 is MGHRA and CDR2 is YSYEKL. This CDR3 contains 17 residues. CDR3 residues: CASSQPPGRGTRNEQYF. The CDR3 DNA is TGCGCCAGCAGCCAACCTCCGGGGCGGGGGACCCGGAATGAGCAGTACTTC.

Concerning this clonotype itself: A read error may account for a junction end that differs from germline. As DNA, the CDR3 is TGCAGTGCTGGAGATCTGACTAACTTTCCTACCTACGAGCAGTACTTC. It yields the protein CSAGDLTNFPTYEQYF. The V gene is TRBV20-1, the J gene TRBJ2-4; perhaps TRBD2 as D (5 bases). The J call may not be correct, given that the DNA end is closer to TRBJ2-7. Germline values: CDR1 DFQATT, CDR2 SNEGSKA (reference sequence). CDR3 size: 16 residues.